This T cell receptor beta chain derives from a study of blood T cell repertoires in COVID-19. The overall study: Researchers got acute and convalescent COVID-19 samples from the United States, Italy and Spain.

Followed longitudinally, the Seattle patients had been enrolled during active infection. The method was immunoSEQ multiplex PCR; TCRdb's version includes in-frame clones alone and lacks a portion of them. The sample consists of nearly 350,000 clones, more than 75% of them appearing once. Looked up from germline, CDR1 is KGHSH and CDR2 is LQKENI. The CDR3 has 13 amino acids. J was trimmed by 6 bases and V by 6 bases; bases with no gene match: 2. Sequences were obtained from peripheral blood. This chain links TRBV18 with TRBJ1-3; TRBD1 matches 10 bases. This TCR came from a woman in her forties or fifties with COVID-19, enrolled during active disease. The CDR3 nucleotides are TGTGCCAGCTCTGGACAGGGGGAAAACACCATATATTTT. Amino acid sequence: CASSGQGENTIYF.